The 17 T cell receptor beta chains presented below share a single source sample, sequenced in a study of T cell responses to AZD1222 COVID-19 vaccine. TCRdb's table, derived via immunoSEQ multiplex PCR, lists solely in-frame clones and lacks some. The sample lists about 150,000 clones, about 91% seen once, with more than 1.3% in the top ten. Sequences were derived from peripheral blood, sampled on day 0 of AZD1222 vaccination. All receptors derive from an adult in good health.

The chain combines TRBV9 with TRBJ1-1, with D maybe TRBD1 (5 bases). Deletions cut 0 bases from V and 1 base from J, with 13 bases between. The CDR3 extends over 16 amino acids. Looked up from germline, CDR1 is SGDLS and CDR2 is YYNGEE. The CDR3 spells CASSVESRGGNTEAFF. CDR3 DNA: TGTGCCAGCAGCGTAGAGAGTCGGGGGGGGAACACTGAAGCTTTCTTT.

V and J are TRBV10-3 and TRBJ1-2; D might be TRBD1 (6 bases). With 8 bases removed from V and 0 bases from J, the gap between germline ends came to 16 bases. CDR3 length: 15 residues. Germline CDR1 is ENHRY and CDR2 is SYGVKD. This chain's CDR3 is CAIGDAGHPNYGYTF. The CDR3 bases are TGTGCCATCGGGGACGCGGGACACCCTAACTATGGCTACACCTTC.

The chain has TRBV21-1 and TRBJ2-7; the DNA was not compared with TRBD1, the D call given in the table. TRBV21-1 is classified as a pseudogene. The CDR3 totals 15 residues. CDR3 in amino acids: CASINLGTGSYEQYF. In nucleotides, the CDR3 is TGTGCCAGCATCAATCTCGGGACAGGCTCCTACGAGCAGTACTTC.

The chain links TRBV12-5 to TRBJ1-5; D not resolved. CDR1 and CDR2 from the germline V gene are LGHNT and FRNRAP. Trimming pared 2 bases from V and 5 bases from J, leaving 19 bases between. The CDR3 has 17 residues. CDR3 sequence (DNA): TGTGCTAGTGGTTTGATTTCTGACGCGTTTTCTCATCAGCCCCAGCATTTT. Translating it yields CASGLISDAFSHQPQHF.

This clone was seen once. The J gene is TRBJ1-2, the V gene TRBV12-3 or TRBV12-4, with 8 bases fitting TRBD1. Trimming cost V 5 bases and J 4 bases; bases outside gene matches: 3. The CDR3 covers 13 residues. CDR3 in amino acids: CASSKDRGYGYTF. The CDR3 coding sequence is TGTGCCAGCAGTAAAGACAGGGGCTATGGCTACACCTTC.

This clone was seen just once. V and J are TRBV5-1 and TRBJ2-3, with 10 bases that match TRBD2. The CDR3 runs 18 residues. Germline CDR1 is SGHRS and CDR2 is YFSETQ. V shed 1 base and J 2 bases; nucleotides not matched to a gene: 10. The chain's CDR3 is CASSLWGLAQSPTDTQYF. In nucleotides, the CDR3 is TGCGCCAGCAGCTTGTGGGGACTAGCGCAATCCCCCACAGATACGCAGTATTTT.

This clone came up once. This sequence joins TRBV19 and TRBJ2-1, with a tentative D call TRBD2 (5 bases). The CDR3 has 15 amino acids. Trimming pared 10 bases from V and 5 bases from J, leaving 21 bases between. Per the germline V gene, CDR1 is LNHDA and CDR2 is SQIVND (reference sequence). CDR3 protein: CATLRAGPPNNEQFF. In DNA form, the CDR3 reads TGTGCCACCCTAAGGGCGGGTCCCCCTAACAATGAGCAGTTCTTC. Combining the CDR3 with reference TRBV19 and TRBJ2-1 gives the whole variable domain DGGITQSPKYLFRKEGQNVTLSCEQNLNHDAMYWYRQDPGQGLRLIYYSQIVNDFQKGDIAEGYSVSREKKESFPLTVTSAQKNPTAFYLCATLRAGPPNNEQFFGPGTRLTVL.

CDR3: CASSPTMNYGYTF. DNA for the CDR3: TGTGCCAGCAGCCCAACAATGAACTATGGCTACACCTTC. The rearrangement links TRBV14 to TRBJ1-2; no firm D call. CDR1 and CDR2 (germline): SGHDN, FVKESK. The CDR3 is made up of 13 amino acids. V lost 4 bases and J lost 2, with 8 bases in between.

This chain connects TRBV9 to TRBJ2-7; D is uncertain. This CDR3 is built from 11 residues. The germline V gene has CDR1 SGDLS and CDR2 YYNGEE. The germline V and J ends were trimmed by 0 bases and 6 bases, with 4 bases remaining between them. The CDR3 DNA follows: TGTGCCAGCAGCGTAGATAGCGAGCAGTACTTC. Protein product: CASSVDSEQYF. Looking up the rest from reference TRBV9 and TRBJ2-7 gives the full variable domain: DSGVTQTPKHLITATGQRVTLRCSPRSGDLSVYWYQQSLDQGLQFLIQYYNGEERAKGNILERFSAQQFPDLHSELNLSSLELGDSALYFCASSVDSEQYFGPGTRLTVT.

V and J are TRBV6-5 and TRBJ1-1; D ambiguous. The CDR3 is made up of 14 amino acids. Trimming removed 4 bases at V and 5 bases at J, with 14 bases between. CDR1 and CDR2 from the germline V gene are MNHEY and SVGAGI. CDR3 loop: CASSSPRVETEAFF. In DNA, the CDR3 is TGTGCCAGCAGTTCGCCCCGCGTAGAGACTGAAGCTTTCTTT.

The chain joins TRBV11-3 to TRBJ2-7, with 7 bases lining up with TRBD2. V gave up 3 bases and J gave up 1 base; unmatched junction bases: 9. In germline, CDR1 is SGHNT, CDR2 YENEEA. The CDR3 extends over 16 amino acids. CDR3 DNA: TGTGCCAGCAGCTTGGGGTGGGCTAGCGGATCCTACGAGCAGTACTTC. It is translated as CASSLGWASGSYEQYF. Combining the CDR3 with reference TRBV11-3 and TRBJ2-7 gives the whole variable domain EAGVVQSPRYKIIEKKQPVAFWCNPISGHNTLYWYLQNLGQGPELLIRYENEEAVDDSQLPKDRFSAERLKGVDSTLKIQPAELGDSAVYLCASSLGWASGSYEQYFGPGTRLTVT.

The chain has TRBV3-1 (or the pseudogene TRBV3-2) and TRBJ2-7; a weak D match, TRBD2 (6 bases). CDR1 and CDR2 (germline): LGHDT, YNNKEL (reference sequence). V was trimmed by 5 bases and J by 5 bases, leaving 22 bases between them. This CDR3 spans 16 amino acids. The CDR3 DNA is TGTGCCAGCAGCTCCCGTTCGGGGGAGTACGGCGACGAGCAGTACTTC. Its translation is CASSSRSGEYGDEQYF.

The chain joins TRBV28 to TRBJ2-7; 8 bases are a match to TRBD2. CDR1 is MDHEN and CDR2 is SYDVKM in the germline V gene. The CDR3 is made up of 14 amino acids. V lost 5 bases to trimming and J lost 4 bases; unmatched junction nucleotides: 7. The DNA of the CDR3 is TGTGCCAGCAGTCGACTAGCGAAGAAATACGAGCAGTACTTC. It specifies CASSRLAKKYEQYF.

V gene TRBV5-4 combines with J gene TRBJ1-6, with 7 bases that match TRBD1. The CDR3 length is 16 residues. V was pared by 3 bases and J by 8 bases, with 11 bases of the junction left unmatched. Germline CDR1 reads SGHNT; CDR2 reads YYREEE (reference sequence). In DNA, the CDR3 is TGTGCCAGCAGCTCCCTACAGGGGACCCGGGATTCACCCCTCCACTTT. Translating it yields CASSSLQGTRDSPLHF.

The V gene is TRBV5-1, the J gene TRBJ1-1; D is undetermined. This CDR3 is 14 amino acids long. Per the germline V gene, CDR1 is SGHRS and CDR2 is YFSETQ. V was trimmed by 0 bases and J by 2 bases, leaving 8 bases between them. CDR3 nucleotide sequence: TGCGCCAGCAGCTTGGCCGACACAAACACTGAAGCTTTCTTT. Its protein is CASSLADTNTEAFF.

The J gene is TRBJ2-7, the V gene TRBV5-1; TRBD1 agrees at 9 bases. Trimming at V came to 5 bases and at J to 3 bases, leaving 6 bases not matched to a gene. The CDR3 has 14 residues. Germline assignment: CDR1 SGHRS and CDR2 YFSETQ. For the CDR3, the DNA is TGCGCCAGCAGAAAAGACAGGGGGATCTACGAGCAGTACTTC. It codes for CASRKDRGIYEQYF.

This clone was found once. The V and J genes are TRBV5-3 and TRBJ1-1, with D hard to call. TRBV5-3 qualifies as an ORF whose function is uncertain. V was pared by 4 bases and J by 10 bases, with 14 bases between. There are 12 residues in the CDR3. The CDR3 nucleotides are TGTGCCAGAAGCGGCCCCCGGATGGGAGCTTTCTTT. Translating it yields CARSGPRMGAFF.